This T cell receptor (beta chain) was sequenced for a study of shared clonotypes between healthy human individuals (dated by TCRdb to the early 2020s). In terms of the full investigation: The cohort comprised a couple of women and a few men aged 18 to 49 years. For each donor, CD4 naive and CD4 memory were each run on three plates, CD8 naive on two plates, and CD8 memory on one plate. The study deeply sequenced blood TCR repertoires of several healthy adults to estimate repertoire size and the extent of clonotype sharing between individuals. To increase sequencing depth and limit assay-specific biases, different laboratories used diverse techniques to prepare libraries and sequence TCR repertoires. Each donor's leukapheresis produced roughly between roughly 0.85 and 10 billion PBMCs. Study-wide conclusions, independent of this receptor: Even with the large sequencing depth, rarefaction of the sorted-subset datasets indicated that sequencing was incomplete. Sampling was restricted to blood, and TCR repertoires in tissues likely differ from the TCR repertoires found in blood. When a few donors were compared, the shared fraction of clonotypes was 5% to 6.5% for naive CD4, roughly 3.4% for naive CD8, about 2.4% for memory CD4, and roughly 0.4% for memory CD8. Naive subsets generally had larger estimated clonotype richness than memory subsets did. Because the study included a small number of donors, the genetic and exposure-history diversity represented was limited. Compared with non-shared clonotypes, the clonotypes found in all four sorted-subset donors had higher generation probabilities. Pairwise subsampling led to the expectation that sequencing depth would affect the degree of clonotype sharing among donors.

Based on the germline V gene (reference sequence), the CDR1 and CDR2 sequences are SGHNT and YYREEE. Taken from cysteine to phenylalanine, the CDR3 has 14 residues. Just the 42-base CDR3 DNA is kept, in frame starting at base 1. The trim is 2 bases for V and 5 bases for J, with a gap of 13 bases between the germline ends. CD8 naive samples were CD45RO-negative cells positively selected for CCR7, giving a CD45RA+CCR7+ population that excluded TemRA cells. The donors were healthy, HIV-negative adults with no recently reported acute infections or vaccinations. Only Caucasian adults living in Nashville, Tennessee, USA were represented among the donors. Blood was collected by leukapheresis, and PBMCs were isolated by Ficoll-Histopaque density gradient centrifugation and then cryopreserved in liquid nitrogen vapor phase. Analytical flow cytometry was used to check the purity and quantity of each magnetically sorted T cell population. Genomic DNA was isolated from each sorted fraction and quantified by UV absorbance on a Nanodrop 2000c.

A note on this clone: Its antigen target is currently unknown. Base qualities are not at hand, and no much larger clone is one base apart.

Using the deep immunoSEQ assay, TCR CDR3 regions were amplified from genomic DNA by multiplex PCR. Extracted genomic DNA from each cell subset was distributed evenly across all wells of several immunoSEQ 96-well plates, and each plate was treated as a replicate. Each replicate PCR for sorted subsets received roughly 0.2 ug genomic DNA, equal to 28,000 or so T cell genomes. Purified libraries were quantified with a Qubit 3.0 fluorometer, sized on a Bioanalyzer 2100, and re-quantified with the KAPA Library Quantification kit. A separate single-read 150-cycle Illumina NextSeq 550 flow cell was used to sequence each immunoSEQ 96-well plate. The study's own analysis went as follows. Because the immunoSEQ output held only junctional sequences and lacked quality scores, the filtering could not match the filtering applied to full-length reads. Sequences were annotated with PyIR, a Python wrapper for IgBLAST v1.9, and V/J genes and CDR3 were assigned using IMGT germline references. Any read was removed if the V/J assignment was weak (E-value above 1e-6), the CDR3 was missing, or the read contained stop codons, out-of-frame junctions, or ambiguous translated residues. V3J clonotypes were defined as sequences sharing an identical inferred V gene, J gene, and CDR3 amino acid sequence. To compute the percentage overlap between repertoires, the number of shared unique clonotypes was divided by the size of the smaller repertoire. Richness of each repertoire was evaluated using RTK rarefaction, the Chao1 estimator, and Recon v2.1 estimates of unobserved clonotypes. For all TCRbeta clonotypes obtained by the gDNA method from four donors, generation probabilities were computed with OLGA. TCRdb mirrors the immuneACCESS table, restricted to in-frame sequences. Some clones are absent from its copies; in checked studies, under half trace to an unresolved V gene, and the reason for the others is unknown. From that table come the V and J calls and clone size; the DNA was used to work out D and trimming. This sample comprises 2 million to 2.5 million clones, about 95% of them detected only once. About 1.1% of the sample lies in the top ten.

The receptor's source is a man aged 18 to 30 in good health. Recombination connected TRBV5-4 to TRBJ2-5, and perhaps TRBD1 as D gene, on 7 matching bases. The sample was naive CD8+ T cells sorted from blood. Explained via the paper, the cell subset or site label denotes: CD45RA+CCR7+. Read as DNA, the sequence is TGTGCCAGCAGCTTCACACAGGGGAGGGAGACCCAGTACTTC. It translates to CASSFTQGRETQYF.